The text below deals with one T cell receptor (beta chain). The antigen remains undetermined. The trim removed 7 bases at V and 5 bases at J, leaving 8 bases unmatched. CDR1 is MNHNY and CDR2 is SVGAGI in the germline V gene (reference sequence). The CDR3 runs to 15 residues. ViraFEST expansion of antigen-specific CD4+ T cells with viral peptide pools preceded sequencing. Subsequent to 10 days of culture, CD4+ T cells were isolated. Two-dose vaccination with either BNT162b2 or mRNA-1273 was given to the participants. According to the study, vaccine recipients showed no prior SARS-CoV-2 infection and negative nucleocapsid antibodies. The data belong to a study of vaccination effects on CD4 cells after COVID-19. In the study overall: Post-vaccine draws lagged the second dose by a median of 72 days. Broader study findings: Just 1 of 255 vaccine-induced clones in healthy recipients was cross-reactive.

The method was immunoSEQ multiplex PCR; TCRdb's version includes in-frame clones alone and lacks a portion of them. The sample carries 20,000 to 25,000 clones, roughly three quarters recorded once. This material consisted of CD4+ T cells from PBMCs cultured with HCoV-229E spike peptides, taken after COVID-19 vaccination. This TCR was sampled from a human donor who received a COVID-19 vaccine. The chain couples TRBV6-6 to TRBJ2-1; 10 bases line up with TRBD2. This chain's CDR3 is CASTPGTSVDNEQFF. As DNA, the CDR3 is TGTGCCAGCACCCCCGGGACTAGCGTAGACAATGAGCAGTTCTTC.